The TCR beta chain described here comes from a study of T cells after yellow fever vaccination. Broader study findings: On re-exposure, the response was weaker but peaked faster, at day 5 versus 15. Bulk-population clonotypes that are abundant could appear as contaminants in FACS-sorted repertoires.

Researchers made TCR cDNA using 5'RACE template switching, and this step added a universal primer site and UMIs. Each CDR3 protein is one row after TCRdb ran MiXCR on the 5' RACE reads. The table shows some 420,000 distinct CDR3 sequences, with around 19% occurring only once. With regard to this clonotype: The target antigen is unknown.

Trimming cost V 2 bases and J 4 bases, with 12 bases left between them. CDR3 length: 14 amino acids. Germline assignment: CDR1 SGHNT and CDR2 YYREEE (reference sequence). This chain uses TRBV5-4 with TRBJ2-5, with D possibly TRBD1 on 5 matching bases. This TCR came from a man between 18 and 35 years old who received the YFV17D yellow fever vaccine. The sequences come from PBMCs, collected before the yellow fever booster vaccination. CDR3 nucleotides: TGTGCCAGCAGCTTTCAGGGTGCCACAGAGACCCAGTACTTC. This codes for CASSFQGATETQYF.